The rows below give T cell receptor beta chains drawn from one sample of a study of blood T cell repertoires in COVID-19. TCRdb's copy holds only in-frame clones and misses some; the assay was immunoSEQ multiplex PCR. The sample lists roughly 200,000 clones, around 83% occurring once. Source material: PBMCs or T cells enriched from blood (not recorded which). The receptors derive from a woman in her thirties who had been exposed to COVID-19. Each CDR3 is given with its conserved first and last residue. The D gene is left open where the match is weak. For some rows the clone size is stated as once, few or many, or as a class when expanded; others skip it.

V	D	J	size	CDR3	DNA
TRBV4-3	NA	TRBJ1-5	NA	CASSQGVGPQPQHF	TGCGCCAGCAGCCAAGGAGTGGGGCCTCAGCCCCAGCATTTT
TRBV5-1	NA	TRBJ2-1	NA	CASSFRVGNEQFF	TGCGCCAGCAGCTTCAGGGTGGGCAATGAGCAGTTCTTC
TRBV29-1	TRBD1	TRBJ1-2	few	CSVAQGAFNYGYTF	TGCAGCGTGGCACAGGGGGCTTTTAACTATGGCTACACCTTC
TRBV7-3	NA	TRBJ2-1	NA	CASSPRYNNEQFF	TGTGCCAGCAGCCCGCGATATAACAATGAGCAGTTCTTC
TRBV6-2/TRBV6-3	NA	TRBJ1-1	NA	CASSYFADGAFF	TGTGCCAGCAGTTATTTCGCGGATGGAGCTTTCTTT
TRBV7-2	TRBD1	TRBJ2-7	NA	CASSSPGQGLYEQYF	TGTGCCAGCAGCTCACCGGGACAGGGGTTGTACGAGCAGTACTTC
TRBV24-1	NA	TRBJ2-3	NA	CATSDGGGTDTQYF	TGTGCCACCAGTGACGGCGGGGGCACAGATACGCAGTATTTT
TRBV5-6	TRBD1	TRBJ2-5	NA	CASTTGPYQETQYF	TGTGCCAGCACGACAGGGCCATATCAAGAGACCCAGTACTTC
TRBV10-3	TRBD2	TRBJ2-3	NA	CAISDSGGAVTDTQYF	TGTGCCATCAGTGACAGCGGGGGGGCTGTCACAGATACGCAGTATTTT
TRBV29-1	TRBD1	TRBJ2-2	NA	CSVMGQPNTGELFF	TGCAGCGTTATGGGACAGCCGAACACCGGGGAGCTGTTTTTT
TRBV11-3	TRBD2	TRBJ2-1	once	CASSLTSGETYNEQFF	TGTGCCAGCAGCCTCACTAGCGGGGAAACCTACAATGAGCAGTTCTTC
TRBV11-2	NA	TRBJ2-7	NA	CASSQDRYEQYF	TGTGCCAGCAGCCAAGACAGGTACGAGCAGTACTTC
TRBV10-1	TRBD1	TRBJ1-1	NA	CASSEPGQPNTEAFF	TGCGCCAGCAGCGAACCGGGACAGCCGAACACTGAAGCTTTCTTT
TRBV2	NA	TRBJ1-1	NA	CASSGRRDKKNTEAFF	TGTGCCAGCAGTGGACGAAGGGACAAAAAGAACACTGAAGCTTTCTTT
TRBV11-2	TRBD1	TRBJ2-7	NA	CASSRTDREQYF	TGTGCCAGCAGCCGAACGGACAGGGAGCAGTACTTC
TRBV4-1	NA	TRBJ1-5	NA	CASSQESSGGQPQHF	TGCGCCAGCAGCCAAGAGTCGTCGGGGGGTCAGCCCCAGCATTTT
TRBV19	TRBD1	TRBJ1-1	NA	CASRTQPGGMNTEAFF	TGTGCCAGTAGGACCCAGCCAGGGGGCATGAACACTGAAGCTTTCTTT
TRBV11-2	NA	TRBJ2-7	once	CASSLGSGRGYF	TGTGCCAGCAGCTTAGGTAGCGGCAGAGGGTACTTC
TRBV18	NA	TRBJ2-3	once	CASSPSALMNTDTQYF	TGTGCCAGCTCACCGAGTGCTCTAATGAACACAGATACGCAGTATTTT
TRBV5-4	NA	TRBJ1-2	NA	CASSLATGYYGYTF	TGTGCCAGCAGCTTGGCCACGGGTTACTATGGCTACACCTTC
TRBV6-1	NA	TRBJ1-5	NA	CASSQTGTDQPQHF	TGTGCCAGCAGCCAAACAGGGACGGATCAGCCCCAGCATTTT
TRBV6-5	NA	TRBJ1-5	NA	CASSYSTGSNQPQHF	TGTGCCAGCAGTTACTCGACGGGAAGCAATCAGCCCCAGCATTTT
TRBV27	NA	TRBJ1-6	NA	CASRYMSSYNSPLHF	TGTGCCAGCAGATATATGAGCTCCTATAATTCACCCCTCCACTTT
TRBV2	NA	TRBJ1-1	NA	CASIRGTTEAFF	TGTGCCAGCATTCGGGGGACCACTGAAGCTTTCTTT
TRBV15	NA	TRBJ2-5	NA	CATSRQKETQYF	TGTGCCACCAGCAGACAGAAGGAGACCCAGTACTTC
TRBV11-2	TRBD2	TRBJ2-4	NA	CASSRGSYLDIQYF	TGTGCCAGCAGCCGCGGGAGTTACTTGGACATTCAGTACTTC
TRBV4-1	TRBD1	TRBJ1-2	NA	CASSQGGQPNYGYTF	TGCGCCAGCAGCCAAGGGGGACAGCCTAACTATGGCTACACCTTC
TRBV6-5	TRBD1	TRBJ1-6	NA	CASRGDRRNSPLHF	TGTGCCAGCAGGGGGGACAGGAGGAATTCACCCCTCCACTTT
TRBV3-1/TRBV3-2	TRBD2	TRBJ2-1	once	CASSQRGASYNEQFF	TGTGCCAGCAGCCAGCGGGGGGCCTCCTACAATGAGCAGTTCTTC
TRBV9	TRBD2	TRBJ2-2	NA	CASSGAAGRTGELFF	TGTGCCAGCAGCGGGGCAGCGGGGAGAACCGGGGAGCTGTTTTTT